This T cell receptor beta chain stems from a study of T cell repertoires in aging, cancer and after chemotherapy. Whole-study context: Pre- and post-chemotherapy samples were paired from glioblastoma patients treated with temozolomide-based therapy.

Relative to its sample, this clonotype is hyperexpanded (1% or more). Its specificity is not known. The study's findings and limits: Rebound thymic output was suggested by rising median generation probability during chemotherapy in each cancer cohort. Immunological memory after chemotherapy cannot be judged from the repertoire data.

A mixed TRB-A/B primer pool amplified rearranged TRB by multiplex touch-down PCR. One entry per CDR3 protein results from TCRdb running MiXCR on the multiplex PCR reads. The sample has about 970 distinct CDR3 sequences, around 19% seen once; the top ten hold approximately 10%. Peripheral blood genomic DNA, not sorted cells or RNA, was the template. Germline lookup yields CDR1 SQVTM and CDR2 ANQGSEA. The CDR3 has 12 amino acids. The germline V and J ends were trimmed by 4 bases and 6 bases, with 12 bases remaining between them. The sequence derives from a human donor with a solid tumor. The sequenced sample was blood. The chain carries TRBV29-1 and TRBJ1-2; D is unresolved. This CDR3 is CSVVVQVDGYTF. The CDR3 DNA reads TGCAGCGTTGTAGTCCAAGTGGATGGCTACACCTTC. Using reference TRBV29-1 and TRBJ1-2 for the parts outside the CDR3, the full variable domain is SAVISQKPSRDICQRGTSLTIQCQVDSQVTMMFWYRQQPGQSLTLIATANQGSEATYESGFVIDKFPISRPNLTFSTLTVSNMSPEDSSIYLCSVVVQVDGYTFGSGTRLTVV.